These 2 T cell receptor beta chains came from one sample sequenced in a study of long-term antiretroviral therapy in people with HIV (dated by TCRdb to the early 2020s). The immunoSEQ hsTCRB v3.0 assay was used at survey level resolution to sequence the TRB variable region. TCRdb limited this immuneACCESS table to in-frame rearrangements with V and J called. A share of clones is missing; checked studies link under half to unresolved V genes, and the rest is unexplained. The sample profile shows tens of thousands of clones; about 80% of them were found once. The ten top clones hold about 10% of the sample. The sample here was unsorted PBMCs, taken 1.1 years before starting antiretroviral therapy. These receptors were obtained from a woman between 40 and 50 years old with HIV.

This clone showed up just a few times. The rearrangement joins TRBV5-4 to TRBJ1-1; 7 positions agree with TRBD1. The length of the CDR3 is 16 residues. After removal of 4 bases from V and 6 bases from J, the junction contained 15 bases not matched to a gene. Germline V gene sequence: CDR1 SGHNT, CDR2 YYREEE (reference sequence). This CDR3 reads CASSPTGTVISAEAFF. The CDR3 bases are TGTGCCAGCAGCCCAACCGGGACAGTAATTTCAGCTGAAGCTTTCTTT.

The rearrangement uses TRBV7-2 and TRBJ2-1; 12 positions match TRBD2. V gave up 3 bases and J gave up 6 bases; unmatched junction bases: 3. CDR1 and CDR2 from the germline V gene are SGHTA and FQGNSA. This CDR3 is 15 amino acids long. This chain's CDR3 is CASSFGLAGSNEQFF. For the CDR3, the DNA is TGTGCCAGCAGCTTTGGACTAGCGGGGAGCAATGAGCAGTTCTTC.